Given below is one T cell receptor beta chain in context. Its antigen is still unknown. Untouched CD4+ T cells were isolated by negative selection, averaging about 98% purity. CD4+ T cells were isolated untouched, approximately 98% pure. The data stem from a study of T cell repertoires and HLA-DP antigens. This CDR3 has 14 residues. With 1 base removed from V and 2 bases from J, the gap between germline ends came to 10 bases. Germline-derived CDR1 and CDR2 are SGHRS and YFSETQ. Pre-culture CD4+ samples were sequenced deeply, targeting about 200,000 T cell genomes. Sequencing was performed with immunoSEQ multiplex PCR; in TCRdb, only in-frame clones are kept and a portion is missing. The data contain around 90,000 clones, roughly 86% of them seen just once; the ten biggest clones take up roughly 1.6%.

The source material was CD4+ T cells from PBMCs. This sequence joins TRBV5-1 and TRBJ2-7, with D perhaps TRBD2 (5 bases). The source is a man aged 50-60 years in good health and CMV-seronegative. The CDR3, as DNA: TGCGCCAGCAGCTTGTTAGCGTCTCCCTACGAGCAGTACTTC. It specifies CASSLLASPYEQYF.